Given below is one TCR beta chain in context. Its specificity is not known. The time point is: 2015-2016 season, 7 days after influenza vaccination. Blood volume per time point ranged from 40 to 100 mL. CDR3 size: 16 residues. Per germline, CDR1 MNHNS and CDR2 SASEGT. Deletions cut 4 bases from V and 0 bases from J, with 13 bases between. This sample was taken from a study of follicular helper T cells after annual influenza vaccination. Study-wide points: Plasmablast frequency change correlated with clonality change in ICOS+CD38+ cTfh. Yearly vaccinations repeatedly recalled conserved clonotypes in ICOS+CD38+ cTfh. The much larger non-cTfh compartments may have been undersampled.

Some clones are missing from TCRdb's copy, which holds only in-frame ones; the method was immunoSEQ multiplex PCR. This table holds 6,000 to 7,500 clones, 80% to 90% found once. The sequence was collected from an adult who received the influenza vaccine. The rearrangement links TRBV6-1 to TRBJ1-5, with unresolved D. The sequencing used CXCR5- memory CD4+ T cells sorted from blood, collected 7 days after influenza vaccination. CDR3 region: CASSGYLTRSNQPQHF. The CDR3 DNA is TGTGCCAGCAGTGGATACCTGACACGTAGCAATCAGCCCCAGCATTTT.